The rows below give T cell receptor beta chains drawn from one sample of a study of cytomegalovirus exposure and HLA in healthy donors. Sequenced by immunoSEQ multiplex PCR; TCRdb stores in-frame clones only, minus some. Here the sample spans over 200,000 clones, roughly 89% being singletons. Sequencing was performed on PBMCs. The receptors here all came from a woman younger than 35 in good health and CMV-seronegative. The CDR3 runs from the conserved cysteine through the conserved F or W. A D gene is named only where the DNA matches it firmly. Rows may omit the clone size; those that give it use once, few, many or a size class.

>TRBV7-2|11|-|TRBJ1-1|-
TGTGCCAGCGGGGAGGTGATTGTCGCTTTCTTT
CASGEVIVAFF
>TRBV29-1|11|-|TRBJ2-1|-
TGCAGCGGACAGGTCTACAATGAGCAGTTCTTC
CSGQVYNEQFF
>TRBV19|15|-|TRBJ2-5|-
TGTGCCAGTAGTATTACCAGGGGCCCTCGCGAGACCCAGTACTTC
CASSITRGPRETQYF
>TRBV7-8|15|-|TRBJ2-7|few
TGTGCCAGCAGCAAGCGCGGGACAGTCCCCTACGAGCAGTACTTC
CASSKRGTVPYEQYF
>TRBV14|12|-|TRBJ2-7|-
TGTGCCAGCAGCCAAGGATACGGCGAGCAGTACTTC
CASSQGYGEQYF
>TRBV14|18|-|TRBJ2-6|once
TGTGCCAGCAGCCAAGGCCGCAGGGAAGCCTCTGGGGCCAACGTCCTGACTTTC
CASSQGRREASGANVLTF
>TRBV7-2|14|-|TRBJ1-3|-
TGTGCCAGCAGCCGACAGGTCCCTGGAAACACCATATATTTT
CASSRQVPGNTIYF
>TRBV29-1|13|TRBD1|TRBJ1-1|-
TGCAGCGCTGGGACAGCCCTGGGCACTGAAGCTTTCTTT
CSAGTALGTEAFF
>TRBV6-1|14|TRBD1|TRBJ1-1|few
TGTGCCAGCAGCCTGGGACAGCTGAACACTGAAGCTTTCTTT
CASSLGQLNTEAFF
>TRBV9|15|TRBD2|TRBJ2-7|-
TGTGCCAGCAGCCTGGGGGGGGAATATTCCTACGAGCAGTACTTC
CASSLGGEYSYEQYF
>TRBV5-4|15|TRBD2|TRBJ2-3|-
TGTGCCAGCAGCTCCGGGACTAGCCACACAGATACGCAGTATTTT
CASSSGTSHTDTQYF
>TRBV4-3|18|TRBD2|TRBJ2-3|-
TGCGCCAGCAGCCGATTATACCGGAGCGGGGGGGCCCCAGATACGCAGTATTTT
CASSRLYRSGGAPDTQYF
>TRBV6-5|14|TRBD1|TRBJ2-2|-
TGTGCCAGCAGTAGTCTCAGGGGGTTGTCGGAGCTGTTTTTT
CASSSLRGLSELFF
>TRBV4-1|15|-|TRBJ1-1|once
TGCGCCAGCAGCCAAGGATGGACAGTGAACACTGAAGCTTTCTTT
CASSQGWTVNTEAFF
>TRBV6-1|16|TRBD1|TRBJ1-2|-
TGTGCCAGCAGTGTCCCTTCACAGGGGTCGCGCTATGGCTACACCTTC
CASSVPSQGSRYGYTF
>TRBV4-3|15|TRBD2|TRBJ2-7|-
TGCGCCAGCAGCCAAGATCCAATAGCGGGAGGATTACAGTACTTC
CASSQDPIAGGLQYF
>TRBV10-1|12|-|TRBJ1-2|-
TGCGCCAGCACTACGGACAATTCGGGCTACACCTTC
CASTTDNSGYTF
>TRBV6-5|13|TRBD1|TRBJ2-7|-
TGTGCCAGCAGCCTGGGACAGGGCACCGAGCAGTACTTC
CASSLGQGTEQYF
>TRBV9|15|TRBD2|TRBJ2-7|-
TGTGCCAGCAGCTCAGGAGCCGGGACTAGCTACGAGCAGTACTTC
CASSSGAGTSYEQYF
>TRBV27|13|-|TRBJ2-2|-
TGTGCCAGCAGTTTATCGGGAGCCGGGGAGCTGTTTTTT
CASSLSGAGELFF
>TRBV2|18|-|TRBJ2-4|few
TGTGCCAGCAGTGAAGGGACTAACCCCCCTTTAGCCAAAAACATTCAGTACTTC
CASSEGTNPPLAKNIQYF
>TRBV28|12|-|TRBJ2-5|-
TGTGCCAGCAGTTTACCCGTGAGCCCACGGTACTTC
CASSLPVSPRYF
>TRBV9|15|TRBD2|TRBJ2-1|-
TGTGCCAGCAGCGTAGCTAGCGGGGGATACAATGAGCAGTTCTTC
CASSVASGGYNEQFF
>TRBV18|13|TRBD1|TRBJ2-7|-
TGTGCCAGCTCACCAGACAGGGCGAGTGAGCAGTACTTC
CASSPDRASEQYF
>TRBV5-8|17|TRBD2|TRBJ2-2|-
TGTGCCAGCAGCTTGGTCTCGGTAGCGGGGAACACCGGGGAGCTGTTTTTT
CASSLVSVAGNTGELFF
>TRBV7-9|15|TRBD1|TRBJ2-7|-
TGTGCCAGCAGCCCCAGACAGGGCAGAGGCTACGAGCAGTACTTC
CASSPRQGRGYEQYF
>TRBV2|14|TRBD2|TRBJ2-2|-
TGTGCCAGAACTAGCGGAAAGAACACCGGGGAGCTGTTTTTT
CARTSGKNTGELFF
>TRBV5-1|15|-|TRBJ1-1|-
TGCGCCAGCAGCTTGCTCGCGACAGGGAACACTGAAGCTTTCTTT
CASSLLATGNTEAFF
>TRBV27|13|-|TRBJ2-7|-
TGTGCCAGCATGCTAGGCCTAGACTACGAGCAGTACTTC
CASMLGLDYEQYF
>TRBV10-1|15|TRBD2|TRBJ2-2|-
TGCGCCAGCAGAAGACTAGCGGGAGGTCCCGGGGAGCTGTTTTTT
CASRRLAGGPGELFF
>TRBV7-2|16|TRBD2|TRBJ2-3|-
TGTGCCAGCAGCTTACTAGCGGGTAACCCCACAGATACGCAGTATTTT
CASSLLAGNPTDTQYF
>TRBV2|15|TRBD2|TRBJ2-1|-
TGTGCCAGCAGCCGCCTAGCGGGAGGGAGAAATGAGCAGTTCTTC
CASSRLAGGRNEQFF
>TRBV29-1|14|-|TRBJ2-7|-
TGCAGCGTTGATGGCGGGGCCCCCAACTACGAGCAGTACTTC
CSVDGGAPNYEQYF